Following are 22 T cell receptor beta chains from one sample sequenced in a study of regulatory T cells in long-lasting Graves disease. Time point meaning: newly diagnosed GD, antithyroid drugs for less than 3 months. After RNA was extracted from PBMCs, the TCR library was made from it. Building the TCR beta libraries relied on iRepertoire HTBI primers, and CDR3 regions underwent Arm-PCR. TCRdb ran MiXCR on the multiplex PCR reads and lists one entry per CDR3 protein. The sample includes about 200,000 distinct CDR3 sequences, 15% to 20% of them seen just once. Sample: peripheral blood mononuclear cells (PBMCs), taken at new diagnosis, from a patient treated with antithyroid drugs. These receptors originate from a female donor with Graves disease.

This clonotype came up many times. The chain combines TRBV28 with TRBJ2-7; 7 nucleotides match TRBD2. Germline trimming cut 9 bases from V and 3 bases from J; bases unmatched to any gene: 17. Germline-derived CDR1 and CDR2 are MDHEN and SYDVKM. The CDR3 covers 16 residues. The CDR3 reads CASTGGEGHGLYEQYF. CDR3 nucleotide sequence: TGTGCCAGTACTGGAGGGGAGGGGCACGGGCTCTACGAGCAGTACTTC. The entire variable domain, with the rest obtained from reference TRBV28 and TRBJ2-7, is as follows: DVKVTQSSRYLVKRTGEKVFLECVQDMDHENMFWYRQDPGLGLRLIYFSYDVKMKEKGDIPEGYSVSREKKERFSLILESASTNQTSMYLCASTGGEGHGLYEQYFGPGTRLTVT.

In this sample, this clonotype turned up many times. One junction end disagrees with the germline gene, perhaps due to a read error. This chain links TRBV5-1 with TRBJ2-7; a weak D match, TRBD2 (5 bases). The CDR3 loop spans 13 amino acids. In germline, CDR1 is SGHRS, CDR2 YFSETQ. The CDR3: CASSLEARDEQYF. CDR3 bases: TGTGCCAGCAGCTTGGAGGCTCGGGACGAGCAGTACTTC.

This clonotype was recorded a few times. The CDR3 DNA reads TGCGCCAGCAGCTTGGGGACAGGGGGCCGTTCACCCCTCCACTTT. This codes for CASSLGTGGRSPLHF. The gene calls are TRBV5-1 and TRBJ1-6; 11 nucleotides line up with TRBD1. Trimming at V came to 0 bases and at J to 9 bases, leaving 2 bases not matched to a gene. This CDR3 contains 15 residues. Germline CDR1 is SGHRS and CDR2 is YFSETQ.

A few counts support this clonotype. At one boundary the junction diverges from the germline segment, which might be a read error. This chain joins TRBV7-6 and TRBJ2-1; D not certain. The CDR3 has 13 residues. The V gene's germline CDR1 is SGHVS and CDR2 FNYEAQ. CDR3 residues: CASSSSLHNGQFF. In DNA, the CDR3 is TGTGCCAGCAGCTCCTCACTCCACAATGGGCAGTTCTTC.

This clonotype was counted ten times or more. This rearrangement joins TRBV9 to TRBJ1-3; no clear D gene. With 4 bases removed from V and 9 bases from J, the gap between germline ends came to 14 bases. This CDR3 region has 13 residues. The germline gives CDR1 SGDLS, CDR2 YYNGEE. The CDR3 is CASSLGASGTIYF. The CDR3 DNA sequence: TGTGCCAGCAGCCTGGGAGCCTCGGGCACCATATATTTT.

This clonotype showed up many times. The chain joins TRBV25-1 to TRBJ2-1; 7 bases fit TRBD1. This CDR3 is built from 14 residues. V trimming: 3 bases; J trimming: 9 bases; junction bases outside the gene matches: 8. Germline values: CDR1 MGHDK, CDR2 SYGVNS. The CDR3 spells CASSDIPGQTEQFF. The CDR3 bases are TGTGCCAGCAGTGACATACCGGGACAGACTGAGCAGTTCTTC.

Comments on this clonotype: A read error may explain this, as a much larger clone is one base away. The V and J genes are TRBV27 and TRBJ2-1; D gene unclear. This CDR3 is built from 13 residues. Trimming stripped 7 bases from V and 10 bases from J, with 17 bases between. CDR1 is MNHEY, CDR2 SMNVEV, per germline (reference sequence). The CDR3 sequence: CASIDQNTGEQFF. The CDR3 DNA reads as TGTGCCAGCATCGACCAGAACACCGGCGAGCAGTTCTTC.

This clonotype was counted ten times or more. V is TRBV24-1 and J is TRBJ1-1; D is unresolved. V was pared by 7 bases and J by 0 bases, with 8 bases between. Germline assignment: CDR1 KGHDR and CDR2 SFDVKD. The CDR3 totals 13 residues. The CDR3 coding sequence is TGTGCCACCAGGGTCGGGTTGAACACTGAAGCTTTCTTT. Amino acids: CATRVGLNTEAFF.

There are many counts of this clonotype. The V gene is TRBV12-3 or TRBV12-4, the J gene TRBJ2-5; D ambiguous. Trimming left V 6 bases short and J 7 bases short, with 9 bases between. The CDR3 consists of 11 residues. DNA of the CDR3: TGTGCCAGCAGGGGGTTCCGGACCCAGTACTTC. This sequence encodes CASRGFRTQYF.

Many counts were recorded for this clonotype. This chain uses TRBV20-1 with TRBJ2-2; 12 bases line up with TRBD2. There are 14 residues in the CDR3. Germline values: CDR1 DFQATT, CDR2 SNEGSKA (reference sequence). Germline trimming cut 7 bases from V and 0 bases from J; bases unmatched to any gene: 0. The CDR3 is CSGTSGTNTGELFF. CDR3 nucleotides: TGCAGTGGGACTAGCGGGACGAACACCGGGGAGCTGTTTTTT.

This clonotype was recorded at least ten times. The CDR3 nucleotides read TGTGCCAGCAGTTTAGTGGTCCTGAAAGAGCAGTTCTTC. Protein product: CASSLVVLKEQFF. The V call is TRBV12-3 or TRBV12-4, the J call TRBJ2-1; D is uncertain. The CDR3 length is 13 residues. V was trimmed by 1 base and J by 10 bases, leaving 11 bases between them.

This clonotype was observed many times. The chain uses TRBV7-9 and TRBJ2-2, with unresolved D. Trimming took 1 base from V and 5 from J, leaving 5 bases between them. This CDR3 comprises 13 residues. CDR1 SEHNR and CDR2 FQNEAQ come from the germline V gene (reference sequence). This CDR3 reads CASSLVTTGELFF. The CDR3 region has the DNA TGTGCCAGCAGCTTAGTTACAACCGGGGAGCTGTTTTTT. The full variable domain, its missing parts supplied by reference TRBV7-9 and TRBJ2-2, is DTGVSQNPRHKITKRGQNVTFRCDPISEHNRLYWYRQTLGQGPEFLTYFQNEAQLEKSRLLSDRFSAERPKGSFSTLEIQRTEQGDSAMYLCASSLVTTGELFFGEGSRLTVL.

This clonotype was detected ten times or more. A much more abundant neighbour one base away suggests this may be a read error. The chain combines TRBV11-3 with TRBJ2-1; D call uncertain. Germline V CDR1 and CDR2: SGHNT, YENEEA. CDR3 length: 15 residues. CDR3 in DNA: TGTGCCAGCAGCTTAGACTCCTTTTCCTACAATGGGCAGTTCTTC. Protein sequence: CASSLDSFSYNGQFF.

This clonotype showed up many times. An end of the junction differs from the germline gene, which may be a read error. DNA of the CDR3: TGTACCAGCAGTTATCGGACAGGGGGCATGAATGAGCAGTTCTTC. Translation gives CTSSYRTGGMNEQFF. The V gene is TRBV6-5, the J gene TRBJ2-1; TRBD1 agrees at 11 bases. The CDR3 sequence is 15 residues long. Germline V gene data show CDR1 as MNHEY and CDR2 as SVGAGI.

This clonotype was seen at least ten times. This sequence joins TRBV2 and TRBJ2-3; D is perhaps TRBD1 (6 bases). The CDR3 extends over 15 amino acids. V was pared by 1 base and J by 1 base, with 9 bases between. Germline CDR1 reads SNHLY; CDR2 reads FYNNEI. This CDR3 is CASSEDRARTDTQYF. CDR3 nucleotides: TGTGCCAGCAGTGAAGACAGGGCCCGCACAGATACGCAGTATTTT. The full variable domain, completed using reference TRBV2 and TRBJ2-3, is EPEVTQTPSHQVTQMGQEVILRCVPISNHLYFYWYRQILGQKVEFLVSFYNNEISEKSEIFDDQFSVERPDGSNFTLKIRSTKLEDSAMYFCASSEDRARTDTQYFGPGTRLTVL.

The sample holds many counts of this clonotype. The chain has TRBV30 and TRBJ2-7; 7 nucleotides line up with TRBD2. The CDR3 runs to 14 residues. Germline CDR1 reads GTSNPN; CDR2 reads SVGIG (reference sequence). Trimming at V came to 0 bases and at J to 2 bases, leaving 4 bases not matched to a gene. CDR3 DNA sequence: TGTGCCTGGAGTGTATCGGGGGGACCCTACGAGCAGTACTTC. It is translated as CAWSVSGGPYEQYF.

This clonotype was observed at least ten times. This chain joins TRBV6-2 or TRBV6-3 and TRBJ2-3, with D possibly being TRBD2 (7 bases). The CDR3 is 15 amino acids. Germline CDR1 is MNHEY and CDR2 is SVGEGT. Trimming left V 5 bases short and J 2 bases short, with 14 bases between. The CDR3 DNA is TGTGCCAGCAGTGATCGGGGGGCCGCCACAGATACGCAGTATTTT. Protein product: CASSDRGAATDTQYF.

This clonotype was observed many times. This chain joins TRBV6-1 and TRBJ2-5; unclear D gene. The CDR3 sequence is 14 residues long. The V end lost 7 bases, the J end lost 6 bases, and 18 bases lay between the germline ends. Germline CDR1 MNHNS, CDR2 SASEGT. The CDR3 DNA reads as TGTGCCAGCAAGTTAGCCCTAGGCACCCAGACCCAGTACTTC. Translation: CASKLALGTQTQYF.

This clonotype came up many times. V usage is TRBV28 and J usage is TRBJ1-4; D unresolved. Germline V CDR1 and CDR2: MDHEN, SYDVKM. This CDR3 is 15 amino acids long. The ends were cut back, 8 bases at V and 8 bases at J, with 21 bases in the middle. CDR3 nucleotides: TGTGCCAGCTCCAAATTGGCGGGCAGTGGAGAAAAACTGTTTTTT. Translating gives CASSKLAGSGEKLFF.

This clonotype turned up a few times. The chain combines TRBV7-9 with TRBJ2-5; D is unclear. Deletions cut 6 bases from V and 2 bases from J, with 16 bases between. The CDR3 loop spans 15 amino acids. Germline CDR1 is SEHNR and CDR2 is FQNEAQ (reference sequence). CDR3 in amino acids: CASSSPRVPQETQYF. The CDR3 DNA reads TGTGCCAGCAGTTCCCCTCGGGTACCGCAAGAGACCCAGTACTTC.

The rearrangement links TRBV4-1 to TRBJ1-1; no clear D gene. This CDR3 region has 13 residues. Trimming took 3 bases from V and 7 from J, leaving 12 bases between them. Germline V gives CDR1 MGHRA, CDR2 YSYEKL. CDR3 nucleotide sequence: TGCGCCAGCAGCCAGCCCTCTGCGTTTGAAGCTTTCTTT. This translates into CASSQPSAFEAFF.

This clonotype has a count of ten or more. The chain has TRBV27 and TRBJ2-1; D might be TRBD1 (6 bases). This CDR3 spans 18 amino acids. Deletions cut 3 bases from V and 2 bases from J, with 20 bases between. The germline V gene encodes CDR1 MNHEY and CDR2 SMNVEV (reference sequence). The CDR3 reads CASSFGDTSIITYNEQFF. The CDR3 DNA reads TGTGCCAGCAGTTTTGGGGACACCAGTATAATAACCTACAATGAGCAGTTCTTC.